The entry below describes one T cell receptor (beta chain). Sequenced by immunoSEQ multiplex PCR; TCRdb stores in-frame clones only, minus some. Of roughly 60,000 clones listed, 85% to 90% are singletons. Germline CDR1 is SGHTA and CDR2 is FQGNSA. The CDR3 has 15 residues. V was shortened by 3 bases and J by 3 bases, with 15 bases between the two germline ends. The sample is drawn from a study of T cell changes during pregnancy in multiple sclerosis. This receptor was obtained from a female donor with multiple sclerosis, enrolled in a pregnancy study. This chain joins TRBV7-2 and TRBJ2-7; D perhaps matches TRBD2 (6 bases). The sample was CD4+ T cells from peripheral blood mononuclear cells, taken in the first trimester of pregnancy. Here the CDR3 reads CASSFDFAGIYEQYF. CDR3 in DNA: TGTGCCAGCAGCTTCGATTTCGCGGGGATCTACGAGCAGTACTTC.